This T cell receptor (beta chain) originates from a study of vaccination effects on CD4 cells after COVID-19. Turning to the study itself: Sample collection from a couple of convalescent patients occurred 16 days and one week before vaccination. Study-wide points: The study found that post-vaccine spike-reactive clones in convalescents were mainly new vaccine-induced clones.

The ViraFEST assay expanded antigen-specific CD4+ T cells with viral peptide pools before sequencing. At the end of roughly 9 days of culture, CD4+ T cells were isolated. The person acquired a PCR-confirmed SARS-CoV-2 infection between March and December 2020. Wells containing approximately 2 million PBMC each were cultured with roughly 10 IU/ml IL-2 and 7.5 to 10 ug/ml peptides. A half-volume exchange with IL-2 medium occurred on days 3 and 7. The method was immunoSEQ multiplex PCR; TCRdb's version includes in-frame clones alone and lacks a portion of them. The sample carries tens of thousands of clones, under 75% recorded once. The CDR3 sequence is 14 residues long. V was pared by 2 bases and J by 5 bases, with 13 bases between. CDR1 is SGHNT and CDR2 is YYREEE in the germline V gene (reference sequence). This clone showed up just a few times. Its cognate antigen is unknown.

The TCR originated in a human donor who had a prior SARS-CoV-2 infection. The material sequenced was CD4+ T cells from PBMCs cultured with SARS-CoV-2 spike peptides, taken before COVID-19 vaccination. This sequence joins TRBV5-4 and TRBJ1-1; unclear D gene. CDR3 loop: CASSFITDRTEAFF. The CDR3 DNA is TGTGCCAGCAGCTTTATTACCGACCGGACTGAAGCTTTCTTT.